This T cell receptor beta chain was identified during a study of blood T cells in healthy people across ages. General study results and limits: In older individuals, TCR beta diversity per million T cells was lower, falling roughly linearly with age.

A J-beta primer mix and a sample-barcoded 5' primer were used in a second PCR of about 6 to 12 cycles. One entry per CDR3 protein, called by TCRdb with MiXCR from the 5' RACE reads. The sample gives about 1 million distinct CDR3 sequences, around 45% of which show up once; about 20% is in the top ten. Turning to this clonotype: Its antigen is not identified.

CDR3 length: 13 amino acids. V dropped 6 bases and J dropped 2 bases, with 11 bases sitting between them. The germline CDR1 and CDR2 sequences are SGHAT and FQDESV (reference sequence). Every sample gave at least 5.5 micrograms of total RNA when it was extracted. The clonotype originates from a woman aged 60 to 75 in good health. The specimen was blood. V and J are TRBV11-1 and TRBJ2-7; perhaps TRBD1 as D (5 bases). CDR3 sequence (DNA): TGTGCCAGCAGACAGGACGGAACCTACGAGCAGTACTTC. It translates to CASRQDGTYEQYF.